Listed here are 23 T cell receptor beta chains from one sample, sequenced in a study of CD8+ T cells in alopecia areata. Extracted RNA was reverse transcribed, and the resulting cDNA served as sequencing template. Profiled with immunoSEQ multiplex PCR; TCRdb holds only in-frame clones, not every one. The sample gives about 180,000 clones, approximately 59% of which show up once; roughly 15% is in the top ten. The sequences come from CD4+ T cells sorted from blood, collected at week 0. These receptor sequences come from a human donor with alopecia areata.

This clone was counted only a few times. The chain carries TRBV7-9 and TRBJ2-7; TRBD1 matches at 8 bases. Germline-derived CDR1 and CDR2 are SEHNR and FQNEAQ (reference sequence). The CDR3 has 14 residues. The trim removed 5 bases at V and 6 bases at J, leaving 9 bases unmatched. In nucleotides, the CDR3 is TGTGCCAGCAGCCTGGACAGGGATTGGTCCGAGCAGTACTTC. It is translated as CASSLDRDWSEQYF.

This clone was seen ten or more times. The V and J genes are TRBV19 and TRBJ1-4; D is undetermined. CDR1 and CDR2 from the germline V gene are LNHDA and SQIVND (reference sequence). The CDR3 runs 13 residues. V lost 7 bases, J lost 8 bases, and 14 bases lay in between. The CDR3 DNA reads as TGTGCCAGTAAAAGAAGCGGAGTCGAAAAACTGTTTTTT. This translates into CASKRSGVEKLFF.

The chain joins TRBV2 to TRBJ2-5, with 13 nucleotides matching TRBD2. The V gene end was trimmed by 4 bases and the J gene end by 4 bases; junction bases not matched to a gene: 0. Germline CDR1 and CDR2: SNHLY and FYNNEI. The CDR3 is 14 amino acids. CDR3 DNA sequence: TGTGCCAGCAGTGGGACTAGCGGGGGAGAGACCCAGTACTTC. As protein: CASSGTSGGETQYF. Full variable domain (outside the CDR3, taken from reference TRBV2 and TRBJ2-5): EPEVTQTPSHQVTQMGQEVILRCVPISNHLYFYWYRQILGQKVEFLVSFYNNEISEKSEIFDDQFSVERPDGSNFTLKIRSTKLEDSAMYFCASSGTSGGETQYFGPGTRLLVL.

This clone was counted between two and nine times. The V gene is TRBV5-1, the J gene TRBJ2-5, with D perhaps TRBD2 (6 bases). This CDR3 is built from 14 residues. V lost 0 bases to trimming and J lost 3 bases, with 9 bases between them. Germline CDR1 and CDR2: SGHRS and YFSETQ. The CDR3 region is CASSLGDWEETQYF. In DNA form, the CDR3 reads TGCGCCAGCAGCTTGGGGGACTGGGAAGAGACCCAGTACTTC.

The chain links TRBV29-1 to TRBJ1-1; D not resolved. This CDR3 has 11 amino acids. The V gene lost 3 bases and the J gene lost 3 bases, with 5 bases spanning the gap. Germline lookup yields CDR1 SQVTM and CDR2 ANQGSEA. CDR3 bases: TGCAGCGTTGAGTGGGACACTGAAGCTTTCTTT. Its translation: CSVEWDTEAFF. The full variable domain, in which reference TRBV29-1 and TRBJ1-1 provide the parts outside the CDR3, is SAVISQKPSRDICQRGTSLTIQCQVDSQVTMMFWYRQQPGQSLTLIATANQGSEATYESGFVIDKFPISRPNLTFSTLTVSNMSPEDSSIYLCSVEWDTEAFFGQGTRLTVV.

The chain has TRBV6-5 and TRBJ2-5; 7 positions agree with TRBD1. This CDR3 is 13 amino acids long. V was clipped by 7 bases and J by 2 bases; unmatched bases: 4. Germline-derived CDR1 and CDR2 are MNHEY and SVGAGI. The CDR3 nucleotides read TGTGCCAGCATAAGACAGGGACAAGAGACCCAGTACTTC. Its translation is CASIRQGQETQYF.

The chain uses TRBV27 and TRBJ2-5; D remains ambiguous. V was shortened by 5 bases and J by 1 base, with 11 bases between the two germline ends. This CDR3 has 14 amino acids. The V gene's germline CDR1 is MNHEY and CDR2 SMNVEV (reference sequence). The CDR3 loop reads CASSPNRIQETQYF. CDR3 nucleotide sequence: TGTGCCAGCAGTCCCAATAGGATCCAAGAGACCCAGTACTTC.

The chain couples TRBV2 to TRBJ2-5, with D possibly matching TRBD1 (6 bases). CDR1 is SNHLY, CDR2 FYNNEI, per germline. The CDR3 runs 13 residues. V shed 10 bases and J shed 3 bases, with 15 bases lying between them. Here the CDR3 reads CATQGSPKETQYF. The CDR3 DNA follows: TGTGCCACCCAGGGGTCTCCAAAAGAGACCCAGTACTTC.

The V gene is TRBV4-1, the J gene TRBJ1-3; the D is unclear. V was pared by 0 bases and J by 0 bases, with 15 bases between. The CDR3 has 18 amino acids. CDR1 is MGHRA, CDR2 YSYEKL, per germline. The CDR3 is CASSQEVPDGRSGNTIYF. The CDR3, as DNA: TGCGCCAGCAGCCAAGAGGTCCCCGACGGACGCTCTGGAAACACCATATATTTT.

Turning to this clone: Other DNA sequences of this sample code for an identical CDR3. This chain connects TRBV12-5 to TRBJ1-1, with no clear D. The V end lost 1 base, the J end lost 1 base, and 7 bases lay between the germline ends. The germline gives CDR1 LGHNT, CDR2 FRNRAP. The CDR3 sequence is 14 residues long. Here the CDR3 DNA reads TGTGCTAGTGGTTTGGGGCGGCAGAACACTGAAGCTTTCTTT. Protein: CASGLGRQNTEAFF. The variable domain in full, with the rest retrieved from reference TRBV12-5 and TRBJ1-1, is DARVTQTPRHKVTEMGQEVTMRCQPILGHNTVFWYRQTMMQGLELLAYFRNRAPLDDSGMPKDRFSAEMPDATLATLKIQPSEPRDSAVYFCASGLGRQNTEAFFGQGTRLTVV.

This chain uses TRBV30 with TRBJ2-5, with no clear D. CDR1 is GTSNPN, CDR2 SVGIG, per germline (reference sequence). The CDR3 sequence is 12 residues long. V lost 0 bases and J lost 2, with 4 bases in between. CDR3 in DNA: TGTGCCTGGAGTGTACGGCAAGAGACCCAGTACTTC. Translating gives CAWSVRQETQYF.

V usage is TRBV7-9 and J usage is TRBJ1-2; D possibly corresponds to TRBD1 (6 bases). V was pared by 7 bases and J by 4 bases, with 13 bases between. The CDR3 contains 13 residues. Looked up from germline, CDR1 is SEHNR and CDR2 is FQNEAQ (reference sequence). The CDR3 DNA reads as TGTGCCAGCACCCCTGGGGGGCTCTATGGCTACACCTTC. Residues: CASTPGGLYGYTF.

The chain combines TRBV2 with TRBJ2-2; D is ambiguous. There are 15 residues in the CDR3. In germline, CDR1 is SNHLY, CDR2 FYNNEI. V gave up 6 bases and J gave up 6 bases, with 17 bases separating them. The CDR3 reads CASRVEYTTAGELFF. The CDR3 region has the DNA TGTGCCAGCAGGGTGGAGTATACTACTGCCGGGGAGCTGTTTTTT. Full variable domain (remainder filled in from reference TRBV2 and TRBJ2-2): EPEVTQTPSHQVTQMGQEVILRCVPISNHLYFYWYRQILGQKVEFLVSFYNNEISEKSEIFDDQFSVERPDGSNFTLKIRSTKLEDSAMYFCASRVEYTTAGELFFGEGSRLTVL.

The chain is built from TRBV30 and TRBJ1-2, with D unclear. CDR3 length: 11 amino acids. The germline CDR1 and CDR2 sequences are GTSNPN and SVGIG (reference sequence). The V gene lost 4 bases and the J gene lost 7 bases, with 10 bases spanning the gap. CDR3: CAWTSYGGYTF. CDR3 bases: TGTGCCTGGACCTCTTATGGTGGCTACACCTTC. Using reference TRBV30 and TRBJ1-2 for the parts outside the CDR3, the full variable domain is SQTIHQWPATLVQPVGSPLSLECTVEGTSNPNLYWYRQAAGRGLQLLFYSVGIGQISSEVPQNLSASRPQDRQFILSSKKLLLSDSGFYLCAWTSYGGYTFGSGTRLTVV.

The rearrangement joins TRBV7-9 to TRBJ1-4; D not resolved. This CDR3 has 13 amino acids. The germline CDR1 and CDR2 sequences are SEHNR and FQNEAQ (reference sequence). The V end lost 2 bases, the J end lost 2 bases, and 3 bases lay between the germline ends. The CDR3 sequence is CASSLSTNEKLFF. The CDR3, as DNA: TGTGCCAGCAGCTTATCCACTAATGAAAAACTGTTTTTT.

This clone came up a few times. The chain uses TRBV30 and TRBJ2-7; D is tentatively TRBD1 or TRBD2 (6 bases each). With 3 bases removed from V and 6 bases from J, the gap between germline ends came to 12 bases. The CDR3 is made up of 12 amino acids. In germline, CDR1 is GTSNPN, CDR2 SVGIG (reference sequence). The CDR3 region is CAWRGGLSEQYF. The DNA of the CDR3 is TGTGCCTGGAGGGGGGGCCTGTCCGAGCAGTACTTC. Full variable domain (rest looked up from reference TRBV30 and TRBJ2-7): SQTIHQWPATLVQPVGSPLSLECTVEGTSNPNLYWYRQAAGRGLQLLFYSVGIGQISSEVPQNLSASRPQDRQFILSSKKLLLSDSGFYLCAWRGGLSEQYFGPGTRLTVT.

The chain couples TRBV30 to TRBJ1-1, with 7 bases lining up with TRBD1. The CDR3 totals 14 residues. The V segment lost 3 bases and the J segment 4 bases; nucleotides outside the gene matches: 8. Germline V gene data show CDR1 as GTSNPN and CDR2 as SVGIG (reference sequence). The CDR3 region has the DNA TGTGCCTGGAGGGGGGACAGTAGGGCCACTGAAGCTTTCTTT. This encodes CAWRGDSRATEAFF. The complete variable domain, with remaining parts taken from reference TRBV30 and TRBJ1-1, reads SQTIHQWPATLVQPVGSPLSLECTVEGTSNPNLYWYRQAAGRGLQLLFYSVGIGQISSEVPQNLSASRPQDRQFILSSKKLLLSDSGFYLCAWRGDSRATEAFFGQGTRLTVV.

The chain couples TRBV5-1 to TRBJ2-7; D is possibly TRBD1 (6 bases). Germline CDR1 reads SGHRS; CDR2 reads YFSETQ. This CDR3 contains 14 residues. Trimming removed 0 bases at V and 1 base at J, with 8 bases between. CDR3 in DNA: TGCGCCAGCAGCTTGGACAGGGTGTCCTACGAGCAGTACTTC. This gives the protein CASSLDRVSYEQYF.

This clone showed up just once. The chain uses TRBV7-9 and TRBJ2-5; D is perhaps TRBD2 (5 bases). The CDR3 runs 14 residues. Germline V gene data show CDR1 as SEHNR and CDR2 as FQNEAQ (reference sequence). Trimming shortened V by 3 bases and J by 1 base, and 9 bases separated the two germline ends. The CDR3 sequence is CASSLREVQETQYF. CDR3 in DNA: TGTGCCAGCAGCTTGAGGGAAGTCCAAGAGACCCAGTACTTC.

The CDR3 here is CASRPAGGTGELFF. DNA of the CDR3: TGTGCCAGCAGACCCGCGGGGGGCACCGGGGAGCTGTTTTTT. The rearrangement uses TRBV6-5 and TRBJ2-2, with 8 bases fitting TRBD2. With V trimmed by 6 bases and J by 4 bases, 4 bases remained unmatched. The CDR3 sequence is 14 residues long. The germline V gene encodes CDR1 MNHEY and CDR2 SVGAGI.

In its sample, this clone was seen a few times. The chain is built from TRBV7-9 and TRBJ2-1; the match to TRBD1 covers 8 bases. The trim removed 4 bases at V and 6 bases at J, leaving 8 bases unmatched. The germline CDR1 and CDR2 sequences are SEHNR and FQNEAQ (reference sequence). This CDR3 spans 15 amino acids. The CDR3 spells CASSSTGAVTNEQFF. The CDR3 DNA reads TGTGCCAGCAGCTCGACAGGGGCCGTAACCAATGAGCAGTTCTTC.

J is TRBJ2-7 and V is TRBV29-1; tentatively, D is TRBD1 or TRBD2 (5 bases each). CDR3 length equals 11 residues. Trimming stripped 3 bases from V and 10 bases from J, with 13 bases between. Germline CDR1 reads SQVTM; CDR2 reads ANQGSEA. The DNA for the CDR3 is TGCAGCGTTGATGCCCGGGACGTTCAGTACTTC. Amino acids: CSVDARDVQYF.

The table lists this clone with a few counts. Other nucleotide sequences from this sample produce the same CDR3. The chain joins TRBV28 to TRBJ2-5; D remains ambiguous. The CDR3 extends over 12 amino acids. Germline values: CDR1 MDHEN, CDR2 SYDVKM. Trimming removed 1 base at V and 2 bases at J, with 2 bases between. The CDR3 reads CASSLLQETQYF. The CDR3 region has the DNA TGTGCCAGCAGTTTATTACAAGAGACCCAGTACTTC.